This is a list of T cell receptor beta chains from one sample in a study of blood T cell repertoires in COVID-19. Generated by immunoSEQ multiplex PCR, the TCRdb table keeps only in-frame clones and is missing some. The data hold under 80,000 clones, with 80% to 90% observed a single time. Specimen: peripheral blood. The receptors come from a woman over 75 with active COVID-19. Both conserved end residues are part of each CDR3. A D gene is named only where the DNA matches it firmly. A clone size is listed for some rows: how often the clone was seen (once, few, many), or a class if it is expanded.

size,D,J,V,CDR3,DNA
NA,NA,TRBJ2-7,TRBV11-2,CASSLPGQSRGGYEQYF,TGTGCCAGCAGCTTGCCGGGACAGTCCCGGGGGGGTTACGAGCAGTACTTC
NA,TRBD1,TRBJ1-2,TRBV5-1,CASSRGQGSSNYGYTF,TGCGCCAGCTCCCGAGGACAGGGATCCTCTAACTATGGCTACACCTTC
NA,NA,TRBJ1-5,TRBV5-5,CASSQDSPMSNQPQHF,TGTGCCAGCAGTCAAGACAGCCCGATGAGCAATCAGCCCCAGCATTTT
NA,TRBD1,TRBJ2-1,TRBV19,CATRTGAALGEQFF,TGTGCCACCAGGACAGGTGCCGCCCTGGGGGAGCAGTTCTTC
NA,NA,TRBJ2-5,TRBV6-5,CASSSLLGRGEETQYF,TGTGCCAGCAGTTCTCTCCTCGGGCGGGGAGAAGAGACCCAGTACTTC
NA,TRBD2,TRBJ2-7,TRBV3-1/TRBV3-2,CASSSGEAGGRGEQYF,TGTGCCAGCAGCTCCGGGGAGGCGGGAGGGAGAGGCGAGCAGTACTTC
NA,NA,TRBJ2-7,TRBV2,CASLRTGISPYEQYF,TGTGCCAGCTTAAGAACCGGGATTTCTCCCTACGAGCAGTACTTC
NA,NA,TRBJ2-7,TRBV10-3,CAISGTAYEQYF,TGTGCCATCAGTGGGACAGCCTACGAGCAGTACTTC
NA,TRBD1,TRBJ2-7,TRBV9,CASSVGTGGAYEQYF,TGTGCCAGCAGCGTAGGGACAGGGGGCGCTTACGAGCAGTACTTC
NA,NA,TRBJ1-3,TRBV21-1,CASNGAEISGNTIYF,TGTGCCAGCAATGGGGCCGAAATCTCTGGAAACACCATATATTTT
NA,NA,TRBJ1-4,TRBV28,CASSFRAANEKLFF,TGTGCCAGCAGTTTCCGAGCCGCTAATGAAAAACTGTTTTTT
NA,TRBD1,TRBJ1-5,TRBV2,CASSWDSPGDSNQPQHF,TGTGCCAGCAGCTGGGACAGCCCCGGGGATAGCAATCAGCCCCAGCATTTT
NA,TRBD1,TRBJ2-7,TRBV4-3,CASSQTLGDRRDEQYF,TGCGCCAGCAGCCAAACCCTCGGGGACAGGCGGGACGAGCAGTACTTC
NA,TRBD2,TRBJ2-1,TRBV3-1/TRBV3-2,CASSQSGRAGNEQFF,TGTGCCAGCAGCCAAAGCGGGAGGGCCGGCAATGAGCAGTTCTTC
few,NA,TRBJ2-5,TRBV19,CASSISDTGSGTQYF,TGTGCCAGTAGTATTTCTGATACAGGGTCGGGGACCCAGTACTTC
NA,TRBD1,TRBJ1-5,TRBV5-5,CASSWMSGGQDQPQHF,TGTGCCAGCAGCTGGATGTCAGGGGGCCAGGATCAGCCCCAGCATTTT
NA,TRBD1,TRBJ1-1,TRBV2,CASSIDRGQTEAFF,TGTGCCAGCAGCATAGACAGGGGGCAAACTGAAGCTTTCTTT
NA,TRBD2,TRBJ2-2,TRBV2,CASRWTVAGGFGGGELFF,TGTGCCAGCAGATGGACCGTCGCGGGAGGGTTTGGTGGCGGGGAGCTGTTTTTT
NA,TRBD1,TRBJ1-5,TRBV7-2,CASSLTTGEGQPQHF,TGTGCCAGCAGCTTAACGACAGGGGAGGGGCAGCCCCAGCATTTT
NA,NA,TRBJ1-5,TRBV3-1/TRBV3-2,CASSQSGMGPQHF,TGTGCCAGCAGCCAATCAGGGATGGGGCCCCAGCATTTT
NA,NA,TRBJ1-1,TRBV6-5,CASSRQVWTEAFF,TGTGCCAGCAGTCGACAGGTTTGGACTGAAGCTTTCTTT
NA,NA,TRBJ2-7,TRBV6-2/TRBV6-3,CASSYGLLSYEQYF,TGTGCCAGCAGTTATGGACTCCTCTCCTACGAGCAGTACTTC
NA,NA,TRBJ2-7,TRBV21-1,CASPTLDFLDRVFYEQYF,TGTGCCAGCCCCACATTGGACTTTCTGGACAGGGTTTTCTACGAGCAGTACTTC
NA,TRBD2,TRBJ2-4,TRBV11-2,CASSSRLAGGPLVKNIQYF,TGTGCCAGCAGCTCCAGACTAGCGGGAGGGCCATTGGTCAAAAACATTCAGTACTTC
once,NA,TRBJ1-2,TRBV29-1,CSVTDSRGYGYTF,TGCAGCGTTACGGACTCCCGGGGCTATGGCTACACCTTC
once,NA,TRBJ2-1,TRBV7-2,CASSYWRASYNEQFF,TGTGCCAGCAGTTATTGGCGGGCGTCCTACAATGAGCAGTTCTTC
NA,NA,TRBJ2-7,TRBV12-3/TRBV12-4,CASRGVEEQYF,TGTGCCAGCAGGGGAGTGGAAGAGCAGTACTTC
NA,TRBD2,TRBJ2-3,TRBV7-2,CASSNIAGGSTDTQYF,TGTGCCAGCAGTAATATAGCGGGAGGGAGCACAGATACGCAGTATTTT
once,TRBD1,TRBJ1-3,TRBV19,CASSTRSGTGGSGNTIYF,TGTGCCAGTAGTACGCGATCCGGGACAGGGGGCTCTGGAAACACCATATATTTT
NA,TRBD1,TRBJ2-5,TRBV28,CASSSPTGGETQYF,TGTGCCAGCAGTTCACCAACAGGGGGGGAGACCCAGTACTTC
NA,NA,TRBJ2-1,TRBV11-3,CASSSGRRNEQFF,TGTGCCAGCAGCTCGGGAAGGAGAAATGAGCAGTTCTTC
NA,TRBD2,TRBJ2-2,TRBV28,CASRKPGLGAGELFF,TGTGCCAGCAGAAAACCGGGACTAGGAGCCGGGGAGCTGTTTTTT
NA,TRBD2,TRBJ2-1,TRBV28,CASSRASGRGVNEQFF,TGTGCCAGCAGTCGCGCTAGCGGGAGAGGGGTTAATGAGCAGTTCTTC
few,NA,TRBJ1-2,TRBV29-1,CSATENYGYTF,TGCAGCGCTACCGAGAACTATGGCTACACCTTC
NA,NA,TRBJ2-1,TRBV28,CASSAPWTAHYYNEQFF,TGTGCCAGCAGTGCACCCTGGACAGCCCATTACTACAATGAGCAGTTCTTC
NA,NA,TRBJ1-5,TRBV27,CASSAWRDSNQPQHF,TGTGCCAGCAGTGCGTGGAGGGATAGCAATCAGCCCCAGCATTTT
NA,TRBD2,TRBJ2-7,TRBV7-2,CASSGLAGAVEQYF,TGTGCCAGCAGCGGACTAGCGGGAGCAGTCGAGCAGTACTTC
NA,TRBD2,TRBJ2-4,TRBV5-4,CASSPGTGEGKNIQYF,TGTGCCAGCAGCCCTGGGACGGGGGAGGGCAAAAACATTCAGTACTTC
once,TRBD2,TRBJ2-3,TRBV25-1,CASSGGLAVSTDTQYF,TGTGCCAGCAGTGGCGGACTAGCGGTTAGCACAGATACGCAGTATTTT
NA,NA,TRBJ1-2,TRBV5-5,CASSLRPGQRRKGYTF,TGTGCCAGCAGCTTGCGCCCGGGACAACGACGAAAAGGCTACACCTTC
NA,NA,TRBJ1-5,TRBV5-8,CASSLDPGWHQPQHF,TGTGCCAGCAGCTTGGATCCAGGGTGGCACCAGCCCCAGCATTTT
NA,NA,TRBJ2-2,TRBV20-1,CSASARNTGELFF,TGCAGTGCTAGTGCTAGAAACACCGGGGAGCTGTTTTTT
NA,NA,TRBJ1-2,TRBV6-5,CANMGGGYGYTF,TGTGCCAACATGGGCGGAGGCTATGGCTACACCTTC
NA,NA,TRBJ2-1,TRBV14,CASSQQGYNEQFF,TGTGCCAGCAGCCAACAGGGCTACAATGAGCAGTTCTTC
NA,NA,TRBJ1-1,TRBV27,CASSPRRGSAEAFF,TGTGCCAGCAGTCCACGACGGGGGAGCGCTGAAGCTTTCTTT
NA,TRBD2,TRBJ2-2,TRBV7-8,CASSLVSGANGELFF,TGTGCCAGCAGCTTAGTTAGCGGGGCAAACGGGGAGCTGTTTTTT
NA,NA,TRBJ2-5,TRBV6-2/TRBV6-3,CASSYSIPPGTQYF,TGTGCCAGCAGTTACTCGATCCCTCCGGGGACCCAGTACTTC
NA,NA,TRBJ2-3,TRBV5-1,CASHLRETQYF,TGCGCCAGCCACCTACGGGAGACGCAGTATTTT
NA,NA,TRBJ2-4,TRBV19,CASSQGGRNIQYF,TGTGCCAGCAGCCAGGGCGGTAGAAACATTCAGTACTTC
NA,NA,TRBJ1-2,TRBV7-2,CASSLGGSPRGYTF,TGTGCCAGCAGTTTAGGAGGCTCTCCGCGGGGCTACACCTTC
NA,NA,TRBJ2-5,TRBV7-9,CASSTNRVETQYF,TGTGCCAGCAGCACAAACAGGGTTGAGACCCAGTACTTC
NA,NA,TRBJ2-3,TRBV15,CATSSAGHGDTQYF,TGTGCCACCAGCAGTGCGGGCCATGGAGATACGCAGTATTTT
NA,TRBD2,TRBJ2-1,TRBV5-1,CASSLYSGGSYNEQFF,TGCGCCAGCAGCTTGTATTCGGGAGGATCCTACAATGAGCAGTTCTTC
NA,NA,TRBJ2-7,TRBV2,CASTTGVPYEQYF,TGTGCCAGCACGACGGGAGTGCCCTACGAGCAGTACTTC
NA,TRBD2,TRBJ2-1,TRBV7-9,CASSLFRTSGRGEQFF,TGTGCCAGCAGCTTATTCAGGACTAGCGGGAGAGGTGAGCAGTTCTTC
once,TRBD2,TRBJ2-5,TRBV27,CASSLYIPAGGPETQYF,TGTGCCAGCAGTTTATATATTCCAGCGGGAGGGCCTGAGACCCAGTACTTC
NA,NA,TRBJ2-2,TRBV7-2,CASSSDRTGELFF,TGTGCCAGCAGCTCGGACAGAACCGGGGAGCTGTTTTTT
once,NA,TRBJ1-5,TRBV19,CASSTLSGQKPQHF,TGTGCCAGTAGTACCCTATCAGGACAAAAGCCCCAGCATTTT
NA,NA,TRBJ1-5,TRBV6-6,CASSDAGPRFNQPQHF,TGTGCCAGCAGCGATGCTGGCCCTAGGTTCAATCAGCCCCAGCATTTT